The 27 T cell receptor beta chains below come from one sample, sequenced in a study of T cells expressing NK-cell markers. No DNA is given; TCRdb re-called the 5' RACE reads and lists each CDR3 protein once. This repertoire includes around 550,000 distinct CDR3 sequences. Sequenced material: blood T cells: a sorted CD56 or NKG2C T cell subset, CD4+ or CD8+ T cells, or bulk PBMC T cells (not recorded which). These receptors were taken from a man aged 18 to 29 in good health.

The chain combines TRBV20-1 with TRBJ2-5; the D call of TRBD1 rests on TCRdb alone, since no DNA is present to check it. The CDR3 has 13 amino acids. The germline CDR1 and CDR2 sequences are DFQATT and SNEGSKA (reference sequence). The CDR3 loop reads CSARPQGRETQYF.

The chain recombines TRBV5-1 with TRBJ2-1. Germline V gene data show CDR1 as SGHRS and CDR2 as YFSETQ. This CDR3 has 11 residues. CDR3 in amino acids: CASRIYNEQFF. Using reference TRBV5-1 and TRBJ2-1 for the parts outside the CDR3, the full variable domain is KAGVTQTPRYLIKTRGQQVTLSCSPISGHRSVSWYQQTPGQGLQFLFEYFSETQRNKGNFPGRFSGRQFSNSRSEMNVSTLELGDSALYLCASRIYNEQFFGPGTRLTVL.

V gene TRBV4-3 combines with J gene TRBJ2-7; with no DNA, the TCRdb D assignment of TRBD1 cannot be verified. Germline CDR1 is LGHNA and CDR2 is YSLEER. This CDR3 region has 16 residues. The CDR3 sequence: CASSQEFGGEYYEQYF.

The V and J genes are TRBV11-1 and TRBJ2-1; TCRdb picks TRBD1, but there is no DNA to check that call. The CDR3 has 18 residues. Germline assignment: CDR1 SGHAT and CDR2 FQDESV (reference sequence). CDR3 amino acids: CASSLQTPRDTWYNEQFF.

This chain joins TRBV5-1 and TRBJ2-2; TCRdb picks TRBD1, but there is no DNA to check that call. The CDR3 sequence is 16 residues long. In germline, CDR1 is SGHRS, CDR2 YFSETQ. The CDR3 protein is CASSLVPRTGTGELFF.

The V and J genes are TRBV11-2 and TRBJ2-7; TCRdb gives TRBD2 as the D gene, but with no DNA this cannot be confirmed. Germline V gene sequence: CDR1 SGHAT, CDR2 FQNNGV. This CDR3 spans 14 amino acids. The CDR3 loop reads CASSPRRAWDEQYF.

The chain carries TRBV20-1 and TRBJ1-3. Germline V gives CDR1 DFQATT, CDR2 SNEGSKA (reference sequence). The CDR3 length is 16 residues. CDR3 in amino acids: CSANPAEPVSGNTIYF.

The chain couples TRBV4-1 to TRBJ2-1; there is no DNA to check the TCRdb D call of TRBD2. The germline CDR1 and CDR2 sequences are MGHRA and YSYEKL. The CDR3 totals 17 residues. The CDR3 protein is CASSHLGLAGGPSEQFF.

The chain links TRBV18 to TRBJ2-1. CDR3 length: 11 amino acids. The germline gives CDR1 KGHSH, CDR2 LQKENI. CDR3 loop: CASSRDNEQFF.

The chain employs TRBV29-1 and TRBJ1-1; the TCRdb call, TRBD1, lacks DNA for checking. CDR3 size: 11 residues. Germline V CDR1 and CDR2: SQVTM, ANQGSEA. The CDR3: CSVAGTGRAFF.

This sequence joins TRBV6-5 and TRBJ1-1. The germline CDR1 and CDR2 sequences are MNHEY and SVGAGI. The CDR3 consists of 13 residues. CDR3 protein: CASSYSLGEGAFF.

The gene calls are TRBV4-2 and TRBJ2-3. From germline, CDR1 is LGHNA and CDR2 YNFKEQ. CDR3 length equals 15 residues. CDR3: CASSQELGSTDTQYF.

The rearrangement uses TRBV28 and TRBJ2-2; TCRdb picks TRBD2, but there is no DNA to check that call. The CDR3 runs 15 residues. Germline CDR1 MDHEN, CDR2 SYDVKM. CDR3 region: CASSSRRASTGELFF.

The chain has TRBV20-1 and TRBJ2-1; without DNA, the TCRdb call of TRBD1 cannot be checked. Germline CDR1 is DFQATT and CDR2 is SNEGSKA (reference sequence). The CDR3 covers 15 residues. Here the CDR3 reads CSASSGTGTWNEQFF.

This rearrangement joins TRBV15 to TRBJ2-3. The CDR3 is made up of 15 amino acids. Germline-derived CDR1 and CDR2 are LNHNV and YYDKDF (reference sequence). CDR3 protein: CATAPEELAPDTQYF.

The gene calls are TRBV11-2 and TRBJ1-1; TCRdb designates TRBD1, a call that cannot be tested without DNA. Germline V gives CDR1 SGHAT, CDR2 FQNNGV. This CDR3 has 16 residues. CDR3: CASSLVTTGRGTEAFF. The variable domain in full, completed from reference TRBV11-2 and TRBJ1-1, reads EAGVAQSPRYKIIEKRQSVAFWCNPISGHATLYWYQQILGQGPKLLIQFQNNGVVDDSQLPKDRFSAERLKGVDSTLKIQPAKLEDSAVYLCASSLVTTGRGTEAFFGQGTRLTVV.

The chain employs TRBV5-1 and TRBJ2-7; TCRdb returns TRBD1, unconfirmable since there is no DNA. The length of the CDR3 is 15 residues. The V gene's germline CDR1 is SGHRS and CDR2 YFSETQ. CDR3 sequence: CASSPTGGSDYEQYF.

CDR3 in amino acids: CASSFFQREGLSKNIQYF. V is TRBV6-2 or TRBV6-3 and J is TRBJ2-4; the D call from TCRdb, TRBD2, cannot be confirmed without DNA. Germline values: CDR1 MNHEY, CDR2 SVGEGT. The CDR3 is 18 amino acids.

The genes are TRBV20-1 and TRBJ2-5; checking the TCRdb D call of TRBD2 is not possible without DNA. CDR3 size: 17 residues. Germline lookup yields CDR1 DFQATT and CDR2 SNEGSKA (reference sequence). The CDR3 region is CSARDGWVAGTQETQYF.

The chain employs TRBV20-1 and TRBJ2-1. The CDR3 runs 13 residues. CDR1 is DFQATT and CDR2 is SNEGSKA in the germline V gene (reference sequence). The CDR3 spells CSAPAEYYNEQFF.

V gene TRBV6-5 combines with J gene TRBJ2-5. CDR1 is MNHEY, CDR2 SVGAGI, per germline. The CDR3 has 11 amino acids. The chain's CDR3 is CASIYGETQYF.

V is TRBV18 and J is TRBJ2-2; without DNA, the TCRdb call of TRBD1 cannot be checked. CDR1 and CDR2 (germline): KGHSH, LQKENI. This CDR3 contains 16 residues. This chain's CDR3 is CASSQHRDPATGELFF.

This chain links TRBV27 with TRBJ2-5; TCRdb's assignment of TRBD2 cannot be checked, as there is no DNA. The germline V gene has CDR1 MNHEY and CDR2 SMNVEV (reference sequence). CDR3 length: 18 amino acids. The CDR3 here is CASSFRGLAGVTQETQYF.

V is TRBV7-9 and J is TRBJ2-2; TCRdb reports TRBD1, a call that lacks DNA to check it against. CDR3 length: 15 amino acids. Germline CDR1 and CDR2: SEHNR and FQNEAQ (reference sequence). The CDR3 sequence is CASSTSQGGTGELFF.

This CDR3 reads CASSLRSGGGQETQYF. The V and J genes are TRBV5-6 and TRBJ2-5; the TCRdb D gene call, TRBD1, has no DNA to confirm it. CDR1 and CDR2 from the germline V gene are SGHDT and YYEEEE. The CDR3 has 16 residues.

The V call is TRBV11-2, the J call TRBJ2-1; TCRdb reports TRBD2, a call that lacks DNA to check it against. CDR3 size: 16 residues. Germline CDR1 reads SGHAT; CDR2 reads FQNNGV. Here the CDR3 reads CASSLLGLAGNSEQFF.

The chain couples TRBV20-1 to TRBJ2-3; TCRdb's D call, TRBD1, is unchecked because there is no DNA. The CDR3 runs to 15 residues. CDR1 is DFQATT and CDR2 is SNEGSKA in the germline V gene (reference sequence). The CDR3 loop is CSARSTGWRIDTQYF.